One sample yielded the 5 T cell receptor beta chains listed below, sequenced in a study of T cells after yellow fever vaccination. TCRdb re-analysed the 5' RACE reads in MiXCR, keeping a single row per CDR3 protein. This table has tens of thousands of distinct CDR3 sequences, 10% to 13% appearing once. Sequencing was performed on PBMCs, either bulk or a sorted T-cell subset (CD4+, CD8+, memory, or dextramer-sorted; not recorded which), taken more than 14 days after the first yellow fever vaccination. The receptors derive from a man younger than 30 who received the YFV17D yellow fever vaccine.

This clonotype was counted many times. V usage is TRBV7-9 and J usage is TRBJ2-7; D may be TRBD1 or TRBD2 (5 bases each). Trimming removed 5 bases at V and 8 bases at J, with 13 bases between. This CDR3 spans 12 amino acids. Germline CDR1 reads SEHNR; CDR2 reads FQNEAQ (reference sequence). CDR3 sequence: CASSLDYRKQYF. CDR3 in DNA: TGTGCCAGCAGCCTAGACTACAGGAAGCAGTACTTC.

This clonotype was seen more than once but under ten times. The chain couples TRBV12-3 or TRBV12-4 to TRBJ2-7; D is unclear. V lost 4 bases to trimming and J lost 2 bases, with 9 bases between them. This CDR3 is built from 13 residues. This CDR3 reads CASSSVGTYEQYF. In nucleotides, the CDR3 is TGTGCCAGCAGTTCCGTAGGCACCTACGAGCAGTACTTC.

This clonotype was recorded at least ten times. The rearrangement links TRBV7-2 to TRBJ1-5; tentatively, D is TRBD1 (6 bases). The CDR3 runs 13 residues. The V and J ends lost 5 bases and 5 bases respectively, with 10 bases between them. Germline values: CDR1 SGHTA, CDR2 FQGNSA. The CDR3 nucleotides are TGTGCCAGCAGCGGGGGCAGGGATCAGCCCCAGCATTTT. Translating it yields CASSGGRDQPQHF.

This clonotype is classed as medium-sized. The CDR3 DNA reads TGTGCCAGCTCACCACCGGGTACAGGGGTCCTCTACGAGCAGTACTTC. It translates to CASSPPGTGVLYEQYF. The chain has TRBV18 and TRBJ2-7; 7 bases match TRBD1. Unmatched junction bases numbered 8, after V lost 0 bases and J lost 3 bases. Germline CDR1 reads KGHSH; CDR2 reads LQKENI. The CDR3 has 16 residues.

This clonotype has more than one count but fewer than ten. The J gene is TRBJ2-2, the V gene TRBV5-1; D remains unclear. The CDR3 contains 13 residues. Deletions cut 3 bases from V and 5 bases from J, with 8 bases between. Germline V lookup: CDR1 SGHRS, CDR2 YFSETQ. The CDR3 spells CASSSTLTGELFF. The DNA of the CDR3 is TGCGCCAGCAGCTCCACTTTGACCGGGGAGCTGTTTTTT.